Below, one T cell receptor beta chain is given with its context. What it binds is unknown. Time point: week 35, safety follow-up. All doses held 300 ug of mutant IDH1 20-mer peptide, with topical imiquimod. In weeks 1, 3, 5, 7, 11, 15, 19 and 23, patients were vaccinated. J was trimmed by 5 bases and V by 3 bases; bases with no gene match: 5. Germline CDR1 SGHTA, CDR2 FQGNSA. CDR3 size: 14 residues. This sample was included in a study of a mutant IDH1 vaccine in newly diagnosed glioma. Looking at the study overall: Initiation of the vaccine course occurred 4-6 weeks after radiotherapy alone, or alongside temozolomide cycles. Sex distribution of treated patients was approximately 62% male and roughly 40% female; mean age was about 40 years. Standard pretreatment was either radiotherapy, temozolomide, or, for most, radiochemotherapy with temozolomide.

Sequencing used immunoSEQ multiplex PCR; TCRdb keeps in-frame clones, though not all of them. Counted here are tens of thousands of clones, around 83% occurring once; the ten biggest clones make up 5.1%. The input for sequencing was PBMCs, taken from a glioma patient whose treatment included an IDH1 peptide vaccine. The chain recombines TRBV7-2 with TRBJ2-5; 8 bases are a match to TRBD2. The sequence was obtained from a woman aged 45-65 years with glioma. CDR3 coding DNA: TGTGCCAGCAGCTTGACTGGCGGGGGGGAGACCCAGTACTTC. Its translation is CASSLTGGGETQYF.